The entry below describes one T cell receptor (beta chain). These data come from a study of blood T cell repertoires in COVID-19. Turning to the study itself: There were acute and convalescent COVID-19 samples, and they came from the United States, Italy and Spain. T cells, B-cell-depleted T cells, or PBMCs provided the cDNA or gDNA that served as material.

The CDR3 extends over 15 amino acids. Germline V gives CDR1 LNHDA, CDR2 SQIVND (reference sequence). J gave up 2 bases and V 10 bases, and 10 bases lay outside the gene matches. Authors' methods: How many nucleated cells were present was estimated from reference gene primer amplification. Sequenced by immunoSEQ multiplex PCR; TCRdb stores in-frame clones only, minus some. V, J and clone size reflect that table, while D and trimming were determined from the DNA. The sample shows more than 8,500 clones, under 90% of them seen only once. The clonotype was recovered from a man between 65 and 85 years old with active COVID-19. The sequencing input was peripheral blood. The V gene is TRBV19, the J gene TRBJ2-2; 7 nucleotides match TRBD2. The CDR3 region has the DNA TGTGCCACTCCGTCGGGACTACTAAACACCGGGGAGCTGTTTTTT. It translates to CATPSGLLNTGELFF. The full variable domain, with the rest looked up from reference TRBV19 and TRBJ2-2, is DGGITQSPKYLFRKEGQNVTLSCEQNLNHDAMYWYRQDPGQGLRLIYYSQIVNDFQKGDIAEGYSVSREKKESFPLTVTSAQKNPTAFYLCATPSGLLNTGELFFGEGSRLTVL.